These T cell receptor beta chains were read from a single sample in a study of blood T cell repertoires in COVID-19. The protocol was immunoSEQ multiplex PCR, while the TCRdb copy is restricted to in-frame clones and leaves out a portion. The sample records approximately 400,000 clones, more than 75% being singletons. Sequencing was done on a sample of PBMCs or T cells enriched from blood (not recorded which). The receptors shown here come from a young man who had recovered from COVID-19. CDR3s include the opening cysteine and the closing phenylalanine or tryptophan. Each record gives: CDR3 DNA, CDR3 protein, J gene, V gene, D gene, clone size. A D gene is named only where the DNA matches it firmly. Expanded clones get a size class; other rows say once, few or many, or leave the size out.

TGTGCCAGCAGTGACTCGAGACAGGGGGCGAGGAACACTGAAGCTTTCTTT CASSDSRQGARNTEAFF TRBJ1-1 TRBV6-4 TRBD1 NA
TGTGCCAGTAGCCTCGGGACAAGGGTCTCCTACGAGCAGTACTTC CASSLGTRVSYEQYF TRBJ2-7 TRBV19 NA NA
TGCAGTGCATCGACAGGCTATGGCTACACCTTC CSASTGYGYTF TRBJ1-2 TRBV20-1 NA NA
TGTGCCAGCAGTGTTACAGGGATCTATGGCTACACCTTC CASSVTGIYGYTF TRBJ1-2 TRBV12-3/TRBV12-4 NA NA
TGTGCCAGCAACTCAGAGGCCTCCTATAATTCACCCCTCCACTTT CASNSEASYNSPLHF TRBJ1-6 TRBV7-2 NA NA
TGTGCCTGGAGTGTACAGGGACCGAATCAGCCCCAGCATTTT CAWSVQGPNQPQHF TRBJ1-5 TRBV30 NA NA
TGTGCCAGCAGCTTAGCTACAAACACTGAAGCTTTCTTT CASSLATNTEAFF TRBJ1-1 TRBV7-9 NA NA
TGTGCCAGCGCTTACCACGAACAGGGGTTGGTTGGCTACACCTTC CASAYHEQGLVGYTF TRBJ1-2 TRBV2 TRBD1 once
TGTGCCTGGAGTGTACGGGGGAGCTCCTACGAGCAGTACTTC CAWSVRGSSYEQYF TRBJ2-7 TRBV30 NA NA
TGTGCCAGCACCCCCAACAGGGACCACGAGCAGTACTTC CASTPNRDHEQYF TRBJ2-7 TRBV27 NA NA
TGCGCCAGCAGTTCGGATGCCTGGGCCGGCTCCTATAATTCACCCCTCCACTTT CASSSDAWAGSYNSPLHF TRBJ1-6 TRBV5-1 NA once
TGTGCCAGTAGTTGGGGGCCCCTCTATGGCTACACCTTC CASSWGPLYGYTF TRBJ1-2 TRBV19 NA once
TGTGCCAGCAGTTACGTTGGGGCGAACACTGAAGCTTTCTTT CASSYVGANTEAFF TRBJ1-1 TRBV6-2/TRBV6-3 NA NA
TGTGCCAGTAGTAACAGTTACAATGAGCAGTTCTTC CASSNSYNEQFF TRBJ2-1 TRBV19 NA NA
TGTGCCAGCAGCGTTCGGGGGAACACTGAAGCTTTCTTT CASSVRGNTEAFF TRBJ1-1 TRBV9 NA NA
TGTGCCAGCAGTTCCTCGACAGAGAGCTCCTATAATTCACCCCTCCACTTT CASSSSTESSYNSPLHF TRBJ1-6 TRBV6-2/TRBV6-3 NA NA
TGTGCCAGCAGCGACCAACCGGGACTAGGTACCGGGGAGCTGTTTTTT CASSDQPGLGTGELFF TRBJ2-2 TRBV9 TRBD2 NA
TGTGCCAGCAGCTTAGCAGGGGTGGGAGATACGCAGTATTTT CASSLAGVGDTQYF TRBJ2-3 TRBV7-9 NA NA
TGTGCCAGCAGTAGGGGTACCTGGGAGCAGTACTTC CASSRGTWEQYF TRBJ2-7 TRBV2 NA once
TGTGCCAGCAGGGCTTCTGGGGCCAACGTCCTGACTTTC CASRASGANVLTF TRBJ2-6 TRBV27 NA NA
TGTGCCAGCAGTTACGGTCTAGCGGGGTGGGAGACCCAGTACTTC CASSYGLAGWETQYF TRBJ2-5 TRBV6-5 TRBD2 NA
TGTGCCAGCAGCTTAACGGGGGCCGGAGATACGCAGTATTTT CASSLTGAGDTQYF TRBJ2-3 TRBV7-3 NA NA
TGTGCCAGCAGCTCAAAAGCAGGGGGCGGAGGCCATGGCTACACCTTC CASSSKAGGGGHGYTF TRBJ1-2 TRBV7-2 TRBD1 NA
TGTGCCCAGGGGGTTAGCTCCTATAATTCACCCCTCCACTTT CAQGVSSYNSPLHF TRBJ1-6 TRBV30 TRBD1 NA
TGTGCCGCCTCAGACGGGACAGGGGACTACGAGCAGTACTTC CAASDGTGDYEQYF TRBJ2-7 TRBV7-9 TRBD1 NA
TGTGCCAGCAGCCCCCCGAGCGGCTATGGCTACACCTTC CASSPPSGYGYTF TRBJ1-2 TRBV7-8 NA NA
TGCGCCAGCCACCTGGGCCAGGGGTATCAGCCCCAGCATTTT CASHLGQGYQPQHF TRBJ1-5 TRBV10-1 NA NA
TGTGCCAGCAGCTCTGGAGGCACTGAAGCTTTCTTT CASSSGGTEAFF TRBJ1-1 TRBV5-6 NA NA
TGTGCCAGCAGCTCTCAGGACAGGGGAGATGAGCAGTACTTC CASSSQDRGDEQYF TRBJ2-7 TRBV7-9 TRBD1 NA
TGCGCCAGCAGCCAAGCTGATCGGTCTGACGAGCAGTACTTC CASSQADRSDEQYF TRBJ2-7 TRBV4-1 NA NA
TGTGCTAGTGGTTTCGGACAGGGAGGCTATGGCTACACCTTC CASGFGQGGYGYTF TRBJ1-2 TRBV12-5 TRBD1 few
TGTGCCAGTAGTAACAGGGGGCTTCAAGAAAAACTGTTTTTT CASSNRGLQEKLFF TRBJ1-4 TRBV19 TRBD1 NA
TGTGCCAGTAGTATAACGACAGGGGGGTACAATGAGCAGTTCTTC CASSITTGGYNEQFF TRBJ2-1 TRBV19 TRBD1 NA
TGTGCCAGTAGTGCCATAGGGGGGGTAAAGGGTCAGCCCCAGCATTTT CASSAIGGVKGQPQHF TRBJ1-5 TRBV19 NA NA
TGTGCCAGCAGTTTTATAGGCAATCAGCCCCAGCATTTT CASSFIGNQPQHF TRBJ1-5 TRBV12-3/TRBV12-4 NA NA
TGTGCCAGCAGCTTAGAAGGAGGGTCGAGACGGAATCGCAATCAGCCCCAGCATTTT CASSLEGGSRRNRNQPQHF TRBJ1-5 TRBV7-9 NA NA
TGTGCCAGCAGACTTAAAAACACCGGGGAGCTGTTTTTT CASRLKNTGELFF TRBJ2-2 TRBV6-5 NA NA
TGTGCCAGCAGCGTTAGCGGGGGGGCCTCTGGCACAGATACGCAGTATTTT CASSVSGGASGTDTQYF TRBJ2-3 TRBV9 TRBD2 NA
TGCGCCAGCAGCTTGGATGCGTTAATCCCTGGAAACACCATATATTTT CASSLDALIPGNTIYF TRBJ1-3 TRBV5-1 NA once
TGTGCCAGCAGCTTAGCAGGGGGCTCAGTTGAAAAACTGTTTTTT CASSLAGGSVEKLFF TRBJ1-4 TRBV7-9 TRBD1 NA
TGTGCCAGCAGTTTAGAAAACCTCTCTGGGGCCAACGTCCTGACTTTC CASSLENLSGANVLTF TRBJ2-6 TRBV6-2/TRBV6-3 NA NA
TGTGCCAGCAGCGTGGGGACTAGAACCTACGAGCAGTACTTC CASSVGTRTYEQYF TRBJ2-7 TRBV9 TRBD2 NA
TGTGCCAGTGGCGGGGGGCTATTCACTCAGCCCCAGCATTTT CASGGGLFTQPQHF TRBJ1-5 TRBV19 NA NA
TGTGCCTGGAGTACCGGGATCTATGGCTACACCTTC CAWSTGIYGYTF TRBJ1-2 TRBV30 NA NA
TGTGCCAGCAGCGAAGACTTAACGGGAGGGAACACTGAAGCTTTCTTT CASSEDLTGGNTEAFF TRBJ1-1 TRBV7-9 NA NA